Shown below are 19 T cell receptor beta chains from a single sample sequenced in a study of Ad26.COV2.S vaccination and SARS-CoV-2 variants (dated by TCRdb to about 2021). Libraries came from the immunoSEQ multiplex PCR assay. TCRdb limited this immuneACCESS table to in-frame rearrangements with V and J called. A share of clones is missing; checked studies link under half to unresolved V genes, and the rest is unexplained. Within this sample are roughly 700,000 clones, with around 90% of them counted one time only. The ten most abundant clones make up about 1.5% of the sample. Interpreted using the paper, the treatment or condition label stands for: over 15 received Ad26.COV2.S at low or high dose, single or two shots; 5 received placebo; per-sample allocation not given. For vaccine and placebo recipients, the sequenced repertoires came from samples collected on day 63 after the first injection.

The material sequenced was peripheral blood, taken in a trial of Ad26.COV2.S vaccine versus placebo. These TCRs come from a person aged 18-60 years who received the Ad26.COV2.S COVID-19 vaccine or a placebo.

This clone has only one observation. This chain links TRBV5-1 with TRBJ1-5; D uncertain. Trimming removed 2 bases at V and 2 bases at J, with 11 bases between. Germline V gene lookup returns CDR1 SGHRS and CDR2 YFSETQ. This CDR3 spans 15 amino acids. Written as DNA, the CDR3 is TGCGCCAGCAGCTTTTCGGGGATTGGCAATCAGCCCCAGCATTTT. This gives the protein CASSFSGIGNQPQHF.

This clone appeared a single time. This CDR3 is CAWSGISGNTIYF. The CDR3, as DNA: TGTGCCTGGAGTGGGATCTCTGGAAACACCATATATTTT. This chain links TRBV30 with TRBJ1-3; D is unresolved. The CDR3 has 13 residues. The V end was cut by 1 base, the J end by 0 bases, with 4 bases between. In germline, CDR1 is GTSNPN, CDR2 SVGIG (reference sequence).

The chain links TRBV15 to TRBJ2-1, with D tentatively TRBD2 (6 bases). V was clipped by 3 bases and J by 9 bases, with 12 bases between them. Germline V CDR1 and CDR2: LNHNV, YYDKDF (reference sequence). The CDR3 totals 13 residues. DNA of the CDR3: TGTGCCACCAGCAGGGCTACTAGCTCTGAGCAGTTCTTC. Amino acids: CATSRATSSEQFF.

A word on this clone: In the same sample, other DNA sequences code for this CDR3. The chain couples TRBV19 to TRBJ2-7; weak D call: TRBD1 (6 bases). The V end lost 3 bases, the J end lost 4 bases, and 13 bases lay between the germline ends. This CDR3 is 14 amino acids long. Germline CDR1 LNHDA, CDR2 SQIVND (reference sequence). The CDR3 here is CASSMRQGSYEQYF. Here the CDR3 DNA reads TGTGCCAGTAGTATGAGGCAGGGGAGTTACGAGCAGTACTTC.

V is TRBV2 and J is TRBJ1-2; no reliable D call. Germline lookup yields CDR1 SNHLY and CDR2 FYNNEI. Trimming cost V 4 bases and J 2 bases, with 11 bases left between them. The CDR3 consists of 14 residues. This CDR3 is CASSVRVGNYGYTF. The CDR3 DNA sequence: TGTGCCAGCAGTGTTCGGGTGGGGAACTATGGCTACACCTTC.

The chain uses TRBV6-5 and TRBJ2-7; the D is unclear. CDR1 MNHEY and CDR2 SVGAGI come from the germline V gene. Trimming pared 6 bases from V and 3 bases from J, leaving 6 bases between. CDR3 size: 11 residues. CDR3 sequence: CASRENYEQYF. The DNA for the CDR3 is TGTGCCAGCAGGGAGAACTACGAGCAGTACTTC.

The CDR3 spells CASSPRAGGGHEQYF. For the CDR3, the DNA is TGCGCCAGCAGTCCAAGAGCGGGAGGAGGCCACGAGCAGTACTTC. The genes are TRBV5-1 and TRBJ2-7; 9 bases agree with TRBD2. The CDR3 covers 15 residues. CDR1 is SGHRS, CDR2 YFSETQ, per germline. Losses at the gene ends were 5 bases for V and 5 bases for J; bases not matched to a gene: 11.

The chain combines TRBV7-3 with TRBJ2-3; D is unclear. V was pared by 0 bases and J by 2 bases, with 9 bases between. This CDR3 is built from 15 residues. Germline V gives CDR1 SGHTA, CDR2 FQGTGA. Here the CDR3 DNA reads TGTGCCAGCAGCTTAACCCGGACCTTCACAGATACGCAGTATTTT. The encoded protein is CASSLTRTFTDTQYF.

The V gene is TRBV2, the J gene TRBJ2-6, with a possible D match to TRBD1 (6 bases). Trimming pared 9 bases from V and 4 bases from J, leaving 19 bases between. There are 16 residues in the CDR3. The V gene's germline CDR1 is SNHLY and CDR2 FYNNEI. The CDR3 here is CARKKTGGSGANVLTF. The CDR3 nucleotides are TGTGCCAGAAAGAAGACAGGTGGTTCCGGGGCCAACGTCCTGACTTTC.

The chain couples TRBV11-2 to TRBJ2-7, with a possible D match to TRBD2 (6 bases). V gave up 3 bases and J gave up 4 bases, with 16 bases separating them. Germline assignment: CDR1 SGHAT and CDR2 FQNNGV. This CDR3 is built from 15 residues. CDR3 loop: CASSLLGGRWYEQYF. CDR3 coding DNA: TGTGCCAGCAGCTTGTTGGGGGGTCGATGGTACGAGCAGTACTTC.

The V and J genes are TRBV3-1 (or the pseudogene TRBV3-2) and TRBJ2-3, with D possibly matching TRBD2 (5 bases). Germline CDR1 LGHDT, CDR2 YNNKEL (reference sequence). Trimming cost V 5 bases and J 11 bases, with 11 bases left between them. The CDR3 is made up of 11 amino acids. The CDR3 spells CASSTRTVQYF. DNA of the CDR3: TGTGCCAGCAGCACCCGGACTGTGCAGTATTTT.

The gene calls are TRBV6-2 or TRBV6-3 and TRBJ2-7, with 7 bases lining up with TRBD1. The J segment lost 2 bases and the V segment lost 3 bases, leaving 13 bases of the junction unmatched. Germline assignment: CDR1 MNHEY and CDR2 SVGEGT. This CDR3 is built from 17 residues. CDR3 residues: CASSYGSPGQSTYEQYF. In DNA form, the CDR3 reads TGTGCCAGCAGTTATGGGTCCCCGGGACAGTCGACCTACGAGCAGTACTTC.

V usage is TRBV5-1 and J usage is TRBJ2-1; the D gene is possibly TRBD1 (5 bases). This CDR3 is 16 amino acids long. V lost 0 bases, J lost 7 bases, and 17 bases lay in between. Germline CDR1 and CDR2: SGHRS and YFSETQ. As DNA, the CDR3 is TGCGCCAGCAGCTTGGAGGGGTTACAGGTAGGGAATGAGCAGTTCTTC. It specifies CASSLEGLQVGNEQFF.

The chain uses TRBV10-1 and TRBJ2-7, with a possible D match to TRBD2 (6 bases). Trimming took off 5 bases at V and 6 bases at J, with 14 bases between the two ends. The CDR3 length is 13 residues. Germline assignment: CDR1 WNHNN and CDR2 SYGVQD (reference sequence). The CDR3 loop reads CASSNLAGTEQYF. CDR3 DNA sequence: TGCGCCAGCAGTAACCTGGCGGGGACCGAGCAGTACTTC.

The chain has TRBV7-9 and TRBJ1-1; 7 nucleotides agree with TRBD1. CDR1 SEHNR and CDR2 FQNEAQ come from the germline V gene (reference sequence). There are 14 residues in the CDR3. V shed 4 bases, J shed 3 bases, and the junction held 5 bases outside the gene matches. This chain's CDR3 is CASSSWDSYTEAFF. The CDR3 DNA is TGTGCCAGCAGCTCTTGGGACAGTTACACTGAAGCTTTCTTT.

The chain has TRBV19 and TRBJ2-6; D remains unclear. The V gene's germline CDR1 is LNHDA and CDR2 SQIVND (reference sequence). Trimming removed 6 bases at V and 0 bases at J, with 9 bases between. The CDR3 runs to 15 residues. This chain's CDR3 is CASSPITSGANVLTF. The CDR3 DNA is TGTGCCAGTAGCCCGATAACCTCTGGGGCCAACGTCCTGACTTTC. The entire variable domain, with the rest obtained from reference TRBV19 and TRBJ2-6, is as follows: DGGITQSPKYLFRKEGQNVTLSCEQNLNHDAMYWYRQDPGQGLRLIYYSQIVNDFQKGDIAEGYSVSREKKESFPLTVTSAQKNPTAFYLCASSPITSGANVLTFGAGSRLTVL.

This rearrangement joins TRBV2 to TRBJ2-3, with D uncertain. V was shortened by 2 bases and J by 0 bases, with 6 bases between the two germline ends. Per germline, CDR1 SNHLY and CDR2 FYNNEI. The CDR3 consists of 14 residues. CDR3 loop: CASSEWASTDTQYF. In DNA, the CDR3 is TGTGCCAGCAGTGAATGGGCTAGCACAGATACGCAGTATTTT.

This chain joins TRBV7-3 and TRBJ2-3; 7 bases map to TRBD2. Germline CDR1 reads SGHTA; CDR2 reads FQGTGA. CDR3 length: 14 amino acids. After removal of 6 bases from V and 7 bases from J, the junction contained 10 bases not matched to a gene. CDR3 nucleotides: TGTGCCAGCAGTAGTCCTAGCGGTCCAAATACGCAGTATTTT. Its protein is CASSSPSGPNTQYF.

This clone appeared a single time. CDR3 coding DNA: TGTGCCAGCAGTCGACACCAAGAGACCCAGTACTTC. It encodes CASSRHQETQYF. The chain couples TRBV27 to TRBJ2-5, with no clear D. The germline V gene has CDR1 MNHEY and CDR2 SMNVEV (reference sequence). The ends were cut back, 5 bases at V and 0 bases at J, with 4 bases in the middle. CDR3 size: 12 residues.